Below, 20 T cell receptor beta chains from the same sample are listed, as sequenced in a study of breast tumors, draining lymph nodes, adjacent tissues. From the multiplex PCR reads, TCRdb called clonotypes with MiXCR, one entry per CDR3 protein. The sample lists about 230,000 distinct CDR3 sequences, less than 40% occurring once. Samples came from axillary lymph nodes draining the breast cancer. Sequencing was done on a sample of axillary lymph node tissue. These receptors all stem from a female donor with breast cancer. Some clones in this sample may be carry-over from other donors' samples.

This clonotype was counted at least ten times. The gene calls are TRBV24-1 and TRBJ2-1; D is undetermined. V gave up 2 bases and J gave up 4 bases, with 5 bases separating them. Germline V gene sequence: CDR1 KGHDR, CDR2 SFDVKD. CDR3 size: 13 residues. CDR3 sequence (DNA): TGTGCCACCAGTGATTACTATTACAATGAGCAGTTCTTC. Encoded protein: CATSDYYYNEQFF.

This clonotype was seen many times. The V and J genes are TRBV12-3 or TRBV12-4 and TRBJ1-2; 8 nucleotides match TRBD1. With V trimmed by 5 bases and J by 4 bases, 0 bases remained unmatched. The CDR3 length is 12 residues. The CDR3, as DNA: TGTGCCAGCAGTCAGGGGGCCTATGGCTACACCTTC. Its protein product is CASSQGAYGYTF.

This clonotype was seen at least ten times. This chain joins TRBV7-3 and TRBJ1-1; D call uncertain. Trimming removed 3 bases from V and 5 bases from J, with 7 bases in between. Germline CDR1 is SGHTA and CDR2 is FQGTGA. This CDR3 comprises 12 residues. The CDR3 sequence: CASSFSGTEAFF. The CDR3 coding sequence is TGTGCCAGCAGCTTTTCGGGGACTGAAGCTTTCTTT.

The sample holds one count of this clonotype. This chain joins TRBV3-1 and TRBJ1-1; D unresolved. Trimming took off 4 bases at V and 6 bases at J, with 12 bases between the two ends. The CDR3 extends over 13 amino acids. Germline assignment: CDR1 LGHDT and CDR2 YNNKEL (reference sequence). CDR3: CASSLGSSPEAFF. CDR3 sequence (DNA): TGTGCCAGCAGCCTGGGGAGCAGTCCTGAAGCTTTCTTT.

As regards this clonotype: This may be a read error, as it is one base from a much larger clone. The chain uses TRBV6-4 and TRBJ2-1; D not resolved. Germline CDR1 MRHNA, CDR2 SNTAGT. This CDR3 has 12 residues. CDR3 region: CASSHSSMRQFF. For the CDR3, the DNA is TGTGCCAGCAGTCACTCCTCAATGAGACAGTTCTTC.

In the case of this clonotype: This sequence may be a read error, since a much larger clone differs from it by one base. This likely comes from a read error, as the CDR3 has no conserved phenylalanine or tryptophan at its end. The chain has TRBV7-8 and TRBJ2-5, with D uncertain. V was trimmed by 3 bases and J by 3 bases, leaving 11 bases between them. The CDR3 is 14 residues long. The germline gives CDR1 SGHVS, CDR2 FQNEAQ. The CDR3 spells CASSFSQRKETQYL. In nucleotides, the CDR3 is TGTGCCAGCAGCTTCTCCCAGAGGAAAGAGACCCAGTACCTC.

This clonotype was recorded at least ten times. The chain is built from TRBV20-1 and TRBJ2-5; 12 nucleotides match TRBD2. CDR3 length: 16 residues. CDR1 and CDR2 from the germline V gene are DFQATT and SNEGSKA (reference sequence). With V trimmed by 3 bases and J by 3 bases, 8 bases remained unmatched. The CDR3 protein is CSASAPSGRAEETQYF. CDR3 DNA sequence: TGCAGTGCTAGTGCCCCTAGCGGGAGGGCCGAAGAGACCCAGTACTTC.

This clonotype was seen repeatedly, ten times or more. Here the CDR3 reads CASSRGTYNEQFF. CDR3 nucleotide sequence: TGTGCCAGCAGCCGGGGAACCTACAATGAGCAGTTCTTC. V and J are TRBV3-1 and TRBJ2-1; D is unclear. The CDR3 sequence is 13 residues long. Trimming cost V 4 bases and J 2 bases, with 6 bases left between them. Germline-derived CDR1 and CDR2 are LGHDT and YNNKEL (reference sequence).

The chain joins TRBV28 to TRBJ1-6, with 9 bases that match TRBD1. With V trimmed by 3 bases and J by 10 bases, 13 bases remained unmatched. The CDR3 totals 17 residues. Germline V gene sequence: CDR1 MDHEN, CDR2 SYDVKM. The CDR3 loop is CASSFGLGQGTGSPLHF. Written as DNA, the CDR3 is TGTGCCAGCAGTTTTGGCTTAGGACAGGGGACGGGATCACCCCTCCACTTT.

This clonotype was counted many times. The genes are TRBV18 and TRBJ1-4, with unresolved D. V was trimmed by 3 bases and J by 8 bases, leaving 10 bases between them. Germline values: CDR1 KGHSH, CDR2 LQKENI. The CDR3 consists of 13 residues. The CDR3 spells CASSPGAGEKLFF. CDR3 coding DNA: TGTGCCAGCTCACCGGGAGCGGGGGAAAAACTGTTTTTT.

This chain joins TRBV5-4 and TRBJ2-7, with TRBD1 identical over 12 bases. The V segment lost 3 bases and the J segment 4 bases; nucleotides outside the gene matches: 5. CDR1 and CDR2 from the germline V gene are SGHNT and YYREEE (reference sequence). The CDR3 sequence is 15 residues long. CDR3 residues: CASSWGDRGLYEQYF. Written as DNA, the CDR3 is TGTGCCAGCAGCTGGGGGGACAGGGGGCTGTACGAGCAGTACTTC.

The sample holds many counts of this clonotype. This chain links TRBV4-2 with TRBJ1-3; 8 bases line up with TRBD1. CDR1 is LGHNA, CDR2 YNFKEQ, per germline. With V trimmed by 4 bases and J by 3 bases, 8 bases remained unmatched. This CDR3 comprises 16 residues. CDR3 amino acids: CASSPGQAVNGNTIYF. CDR3 bases: TGTGCCAGCAGCCCGGGACAGGCGGTGAATGGAAACACCATATATTTT.

This clonotype was observed a few times. A much larger clonotype is one base distant, so this may be a read error. The V call is TRBV10-3, the J call TRBJ2-3; 9 positions agree with TRBD2. The CDR3 is made up of 16 amino acids. Germline loops: CDR1 ENHRY, CDR2 SYGVKD. CDR3: CAVSDRLAEDTDTQYF. In DNA form, the CDR3 reads TGTGCCGTCAGTGATCGACTAGCGGAAGATACAGATACGCAGTATTTT.

A note on this clonotype: A much larger clone differs by one base, so this may be a read error. V is TRBV6-1 and J is TRBJ1-6; D may be TRBD1 (5 bases). V was shortened by 5 bases and J by 5 bases, with 10 bases between the two germline ends. The germline CDR1 and CDR2 sequences are MNHNS and SASEGT. This CDR3 has 14 amino acids. CDR3 nucleotide sequence: TGTGCCAGCAGTCTAGGGGCGGATAATTCACCCCTCCACTTT. Its protein is CASSLGADNSPLHF.

This clonotype was detected only a few times. J is TRBJ2-7 and V is TRBV6-9; D is unclear. V lost 5 bases, J lost 8 bases, and 22 bases lay in between. The V gene's germline CDR1 is MNHGY and CDR2 SVAAGI. The CDR3 spans 15 residues. In DNA, the CDR3 is TGTGCCAGCAGTCAAAGTTGGTCTCCCTCGGAGAAGCAGTACTTC. Encoded protein: CASSQSWSPSEKQYF.

The table lists this clonotype with many counts. The chain is built from TRBV19 and TRBJ1-5, with a possible D match to TRBD1 (6 bases). V gave up 1 base and J gave up 5 bases, with 15 bases separating them. The germline gives CDR1 LNHDA, CDR2 SQIVND (reference sequence). The CDR3 covers 16 residues. This CDR3 is CASSIGIDRFYQPQHF. The CDR3 DNA sequence: TGTGCCAGTAGTATAGGGATCGACAGGTTCTATCAGCCCCAGCATTTT.

In the case of this clonotype: Its ends do not fully match the called genes, so a read error is possible. This chain uses TRBV5-1 with TRBJ1-6; D is ambiguous. CDR3 length: 14 amino acids. Germline V gene sequence: CDR1 SGHRS, CDR2 YFSETQ. The CDR3 DNA follows: TGCGCCAGCAGCTTGGACAGAAATAATTCCCCCCTCCACTTT. It yields the protein CASSLDRNNSPLHF.

This clonotype was observed at least ten times. The rearrangement links TRBV9 to TRBJ1-2; 8 nucleotides agree with TRBD1. Trimming cost V 0 bases and J 2 bases; bases outside gene matches: 9. The CDR3 is 17 amino acids. Germline loops: CDR1 SGDLS, CDR2 YYNGEE. CDR3 loop: CASSVDGQGPLNYGYTF. CDR3 nucleotides: TGTGCCAGCAGCGTAGATGGACAGGGCCCCTTAAACTATGGCTACACCTTC.

For this clonotype: With a much larger clone just one base away, this may be a read error. This chain links TRBV9 with TRBJ2-3, with D possibly being TRBD1 (6 bases). CDR1 and CDR2 (germline): SGDLS, YYNGEE. This CDR3 region has 17 residues. The CDR3 bases are TGTGCCAGCAGCCAAGACGAGGGGAGACAGGAACCAGATACGCGGTATTTT. It encodes CASSQDEGRQEPDTRYF.

This clonotype was detected a few times. V and J are TRBV29-1 and TRBJ1-4, with D unresolved. From germline, CDR1 is SQVTM and CDR2 ANQGSEA. The CDR3 sequence is 14 residues long. Trimming pared 6 bases from V and 5 bases from J, leaving 16 bases between. Here the CDR3 DNA reads TGCAGCGTCGGACTAGCGGGAGGCAATGAAAAACTGTTTTTT. Residues: CSVGLAGGNEKLFF. The full variable domain, with the rest looked up from reference TRBV29-1 and TRBJ1-4, is SAVISQKPSRDICQRGTSLTIQCQVDSQVTMMFWYRQQPGQSLTLIATANQGSEATYESGFVIDKFPISRPNLTFSTLTVSNMSPEDSSIYLCSVGLAGGNEKLFFGSGTQLSVL.